A selection of T cell receptor beta chains follows, all from one sample in a study of CD8 T cells in ankylosing spondylitis. TCRdb recomputed calls from the 5' RACE reads with MiXCR, one row per CDR3 protein. The sample yields more than 650,000 distinct CDR3 sequences, approximately 12% seen once. What was sequenced was blood, either unsorted or a sorted T cell fraction (not recorded which). These receptors came from a male donor with ankylosing spondylitis. The CDR3 runs from the conserved cysteine through the conserved F or W. D genes are given only for firm matches. Clone size is not always given. Where it is, it says once, few, many or a class for expanded clones.

len	v_gene	abundance	d_gene	j_gene	CDR3aa	CDR3nt
15	TRBV15	few	TRBD2	TRBJ2-7	CATSRELAGAGEQYF	TGTGCCACCAGCAGGGAATTAGCGGGAGCTGGGGAGCAGTACTTC
11	TRBV20-1	few	.	TRBJ2-3	CSARGDQGDSF	TGCAGTGCTAGAGGGGACCAGGGGGACTCGTTT
16	TRBV12-3/TRBV12-4	many	.	TRBJ2-3	CASSFAGASSTDTQYF	TGTGCCAGCAGTTTCGCGGGGGCCAGTAGCACAGATACGCAGTATTTT
12	TRBV29-1	many	.	TRBJ2-3	CSVEKGGVTQYF	TGCAGCGTTGAAAAGGGCGGCGTTACGCAGTATTTT
13	TRBV14	.	TRBD1	TRBJ2-1	CASSQMGQGIEFF	TGTGCCAGCAGCCAGATGGGACAGGGTATTGAGTTCTTC
14	TRBV20-1	.	.	TRBJ1-1	CSAGDRGGNTEAFF	TGCAGTGCCGGCGATCGAGGGGGGAACACTGAAGCTTTCTTT
18	TRBV2	.	.	TRBJ1-5	CASSPRSSPEYSNQPQHF	TGTGCCAGCAGTCCAAGGTCTTCGCCCGAGTATAGCAATCAGCCCCAGCATTTT
16	TRBV7-9	.	TRBD1	TRBJ1-1	CASRPTRGGSNTEAFF	TGTGCCAGCAGACCAACCCGAGGGGGCAGTAACACTGAAGCTTTCTTT
16	TRBV4-3	.	.	TRBJ2-3	CASSRTPAGYTDTQYF	TGCGCCAGCAGCCGAACACCGGCGGGTTACACAGATACGCAGTATTTT
14	TRBV20-1	.	.	TRBJ1-5	CSAQRGYSNQPQHF	TGCAGTGCACAAAGGGGTTATAGCAATCAGCCCCAGCATTTT
15	TRBV11-3	.	.	TRBJ2-1	CASSLSRGTHNEQFF	TGTGCCAGCAGCCTCTCAAGGGGGACCCACAATGAGCAGTTCTTC
18	TRBV7-2	few	.	TRBJ1-5	CASSLPLKGVHGNQPQHF	TGTGCCAGCAGCTTACCCCTAAAAGGGGTACACGGCAATCAGCCCCAGCATTTT
13	TRBV29-1	many	.	TRBJ2-1	CSVEDWRANEQFF	TGCAGCGTTGAAGATTGGAGAGCCAATGAGCAGTTCTTC
16	TRBV21-1	.	.	TRBJ2-2	CASSKRGGKGTGELFF	TGTGCCAGCAGCAAACGCGGGGGCAAGGGCACCGGGGAGCTGTTTTTT
15	TRBV4-2	.	.	TRBJ2-7	CASSQEREKRYEQYF	TGTGCCAGCAGCCAAGAAAGAGAGAAGCGCTACGAGCAGTACTTC
14	TRBV10-3	few	.	TRBJ2-1	CAISLHGGINEQFF	TGTGCCATCAGCCTCCACGGAGGGATCAATGAGCAGTTCTTC
17	TRBV18	.	.	TRBJ2-3	CASSPSKGRGPRDTQYF	TGTGCCAGCTCACCGTCGAAAGGGAGGGGGCCACGAGATACGCAGTATTTT
13	TRBV29-1	few	.	TRBJ2-7	CSVRRLLSYEQYF	TGCAGCGTTCGTAGGCTCTTATCCTACGAGCAGTACTTC
13	TRBV18	.	.	TRBJ2-7	CASSKGVADEQYF	TGTGCCAGCTCAAAGGGAGTTGCCGACGAGCAGTACTTC
15	TRBV9	.	TRBD1	TRBJ2-7	CASSVSDRAYYEQYF	TGTGCCAGCAGCGTATCAGACAGGGCATACTACGAGCAGTACTTC
15	TRBV7-2	few	TRBD1	TRBJ2-2	CASRLDRGRTGELFF	TGTGCCAGCAGACTTGACAGGGGGAGGACCGGGGAGCTGTTTTTT
14	TRBV7-9	.	.	TRBJ1-4	CASSRDQAAEKLFF	TGTGCCAGCAGTAGGGACCAAGCTGCTGAAAAACTGTTTTTT
14	TRBV11-2	few	TRBD2	TRBJ2-2	CASSNLAGGGELFF	TGTGCCAGCAGCAACTTAGCGGGAGGGGGGGAGCTGTTTTTT
14	TRBV20-1	few	.	TRBJ2-2	CSARWSGNTGELFF	TGCAGTGCTAGATGGTCAGGGAACACCGGGGAGCTGTTTTTT
16	TRBV4-1	.	TRBD2	TRBJ2-1	CASSHLLAGAYNEQFF	TGCGCCAGCAGCCATTTACTAGCGGGAGCCTACAATGAGCAGTTCTTC
15	TRBV15	.	TRBD1	TRBJ2-6	CAVQGAHSGANVLTF	TGTGCCGTACAGGGGGCCCACTCTGGGGCCAACGTCCTGACTTTC
14	TRBV20-1	.	TRBD1	TRBJ2-5	CSARDRGLQETQYF	TGCAGTGCTAGGGACAGGGGGCTTCAAGAGACCCAGTACTTC
14	TRBV7-2	few	.	TRBJ2-7	CASSINQETYEQYF	TGTGCCAGCAGCATTAACCAGGAAACCTACGAGCAGTACTTC
16	TRBV5-1	.	.	TRBJ1-4	CASSRGPDKGGEKLFF	TGCGCCAGCAGCCGAGGACCGGACAAAGGGGGTGAAAAACTGTTTTTT
14	TRBV15	.	.	TRBJ2-7	CATSSLRTGGEQYF	TGTGCCACCAGCTCCCTCAGGACCGGAGGAGAGCAGTACTTC
12	TRBV20-1	few	TRBD2	TRBJ2-1	CSRAGNYNEQFF	TGCAGTCGAGCGGGAAACTACAATGAGCAGTTCTTC
13	TRBV6-2/TRBV6-3	.	.	TRBJ1-6	CASSRPNNSPLHF	TGTGCCAGCAGCCGCCCTAACAATTCACCCCTCCACTTT
11	TRBV5-1	.	.	TRBJ1-1	CASNSDSEAFF	TGCGCCAGCAACAGTGACTCTGAAGCTTTCTTT
16	TRBV9	.	TRBD1	TRBJ2-3	CASSAPGQGAADTQYF	TGTGCCAGCAGCGCCCCCGGACAGGGGGCTGCAGATACGCAGTATTTT
16	TRBV20-1	many	.	TRBJ2-5	CSATNLLRVSQETQYF	TGCAGTGCTACGAATCTTCTCAGGGTCTCCCAAGAGACCCAGTACTTC
14	TRBV4-3	.	.	TRBJ2-2	CASSIERGTGELFF	TGCGCCAGCAGCATCGAGCGCGGCACCGGGGAGCTGTTTTTT
16	TRBV24-1	few	.	TRBJ2-3	CATSDFAGSISNTQYF	TGTGCCACCAGTGATTTTGCAGGATCGATAAGTAATACGCAGTATTTT
15	TRBV7-2	.	TRBD2	TRBJ2-5	CASSLGPSGSETQYF	TGTGCCAGCAGCTTAGGGCCTAGCGGGAGTGAGACCCAGTACTTC
16	TRBV7-9	.	.	TRBJ1-6	CASSSIREGWNSPLHF	TGTGCCAGCAGTTCGATCCGTGAGGGGTGGAATTCACCCCTCCACTTT
14	TRBV12-3/TRBV12-4	.	TRBD1	TRBJ1-2	CASRRGQGLYGYTF	TGTGCCAGCAGACGAGGACAGGGCTTGTATGGCTACACCTTC
12	TRBV10-3	.	TRBD2	TRBJ2-1	CASGGGGNEQFF	TGTGCCTCCGGGGGGGGAGGTAATGAGCAGTTCTTC
14	TRBV28	.	.	TRBJ1-1	CASSFVGMRTEAFF	TGTGCCAGCAGTTTCGTGGGAATGCGAACTGAAGCTTTCTTT
14	TRBV2	few	.	TRBJ2-7	CASSRGQSPYEQYF	TGTGCCAGCAGCCGCGGACAGTCTCCTTACGAGCAGTACTTC
13	TRBV12-3/TRBV12-4	many	.	TRBJ1-6	CASSSWLSSPLHF	TGTGCCAGCAGTTCCTGGTTGTCGTCACCCCTCCACTTT
14	TRBV5-1	few	.	TRBJ1-1	CASSPGAGGTEAFF	TGCGCCAGCAGCCCCGGGGCCGGGGGGACTGAAGCTTTCTTT
14	TRBV4-3	.	.	TRBJ2-7	CASSLNGRDHEQYF	TGCGCCAGCAGCCTGAACGGCAGGGATCACGAGCAGTACTTC
15	TRBV6-2/TRBV6-3	few	TRBD2	TRBJ2-5	CASRGLAGRQETQYF	TGTGCCAGCAGGGGACTAGCGGGTCGTCAAGAGACCCAGTACTTC
15	TRBV6-1	few	TRBD1	TRBJ2-7	CASRGGQGAYYEQYF	TGTGCCAGCAGGGGGGGACAGGGGGCCTATTACGAGCAGTACTTC
14	TRBV9	few	.	TRBJ2-7	CASSVVGASYEQYF	TGTGCCAGCAGCGTAGTGGGGGCTTCCTACGAGCAGTACTTC
16	TRBV28	.	TRBD2	TRBJ2-1	CASSTPGLATYNEQFF	TGTGCCAGCAGTACCCCGGGACTAGCGACCTACAATGAGCAGTTCTTC
17	TRBV5-1	.	TRBD2	TRBJ2-7	CASSLGTSGIPAYEQYF	TGCGCCAGCAGCTTGGGGACTAGCGGGATCCCCGCCTACGAGCAGTACTTC
16	TRBV5-1	few	TRBD1	TRBJ1-1	CASSLWTGQTNTEAFF	TGCGCCAGCAGCCTGTGGACAGGTCAAACGAACACTGAAGCTTTCTTT
15	TRBV5-1	many	.	TRBJ1-6	CASSLLGRGNSPLHF	TGCGCCAGCAGCTTGTTGGGACGAGGGAATTCACCCCTCCACTTT
16	TRBV5-6	few	TRBD2	TRBJ2-1	CASSLYSGGSWDEQFF	TGTGCCAGCAGCTTATATAGCGGGGGGAGTTGGGATGAGCAGTTCTTC
13	TRBV20-1	many	.	TRBJ2-1	CSAPFGSYNEQFF	TGCAGTGCTCCTTTTGGGTCCTACAATGAGCAGTTCTTC
15	TRBV12-3/TRBV12-4	.	TRBD2	TRBJ2-1	CASSTSGRSRGEQFF	TGTGCCAGCAGTACTAGCGGGAGGTCTCGGGGTGAGCAGTTCTTC
15	TRBV28	.	TRBD1	TRBJ1-5	CASSEGPGQDQPQHF	TGTGCCAGCAGCGAAGGGCCGGGACAGGATCAGCCCCAGCATTTT
13	TRBV20-1	many	.	TRBJ1-5	CSASPSGDQPQHF	TGCAGTGCTAGCCCCAGTGGGGATCAGCCCCAGCATTTT
13	TRBV29-1	many	.	TRBJ1-1	CSVEKSMNTEAFF	TGCAGCGTTGAGAAGAGCATGAACACTGAAGCTTTCTTT
12	TRBV20-1	.	.	TRBJ2-1	CSAGRGYNEQFF	TGCAGTGCTGGTCGGGGTTACAATGAGCAGTTCTTC